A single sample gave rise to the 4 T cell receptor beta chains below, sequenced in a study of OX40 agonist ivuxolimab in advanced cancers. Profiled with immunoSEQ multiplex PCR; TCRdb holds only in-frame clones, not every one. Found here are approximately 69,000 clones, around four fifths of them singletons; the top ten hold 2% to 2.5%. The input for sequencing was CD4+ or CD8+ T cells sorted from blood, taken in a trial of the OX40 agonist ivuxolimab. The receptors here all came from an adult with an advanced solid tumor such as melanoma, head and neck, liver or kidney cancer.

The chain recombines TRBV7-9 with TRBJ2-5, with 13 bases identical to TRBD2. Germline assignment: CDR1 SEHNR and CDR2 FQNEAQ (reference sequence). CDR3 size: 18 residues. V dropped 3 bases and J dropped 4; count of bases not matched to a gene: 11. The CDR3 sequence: CASSFRTSGSLFGETQYF. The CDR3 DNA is TGTGCCAGCAGCTTTAGGACTAGCGGGAGTCTGTTTGGAGAGACCCAGTACTTC.

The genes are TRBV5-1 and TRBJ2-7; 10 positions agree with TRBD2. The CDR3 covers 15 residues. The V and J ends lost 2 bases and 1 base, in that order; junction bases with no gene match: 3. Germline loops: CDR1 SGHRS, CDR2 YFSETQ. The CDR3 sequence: CASSFGLAESYEQYF. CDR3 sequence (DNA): TGCGCCAGCAGCTTTGGACTAGCGGAATCCTACGAGCAGTACTTC. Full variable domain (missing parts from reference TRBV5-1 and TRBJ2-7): KAGVTQTPRYLIKTRGQQVTLSCSPISGHRSVSWYQQTPGQGLQFLFEYFSETQRNKGNFPGRFSGRQFSNSRSEMNVSTLELGDSALYLCASSFGLAESYEQYFGPGTRLTVT.

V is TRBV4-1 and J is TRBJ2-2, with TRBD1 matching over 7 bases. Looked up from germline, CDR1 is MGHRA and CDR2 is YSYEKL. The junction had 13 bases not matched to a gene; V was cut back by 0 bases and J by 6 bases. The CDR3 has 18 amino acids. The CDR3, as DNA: TGCGCCAGCAGCCAAGAAGGGGGCAGCTGGGTGGTCCCCGGGGAGCTGTTTTTT. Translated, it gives CASSQEGGSWVVPGELFF.

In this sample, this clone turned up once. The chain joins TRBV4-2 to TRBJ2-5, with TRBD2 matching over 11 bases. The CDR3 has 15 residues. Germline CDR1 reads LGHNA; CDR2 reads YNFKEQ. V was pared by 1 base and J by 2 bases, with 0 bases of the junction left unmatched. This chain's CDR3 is CASSQGTSGQETQYF. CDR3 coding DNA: TGTGCCAGCAGCCAAGGGACTAGCGGGCAAGAGACCCAGTACTTC.